The rows below give T cell receptor beta chains drawn from one sample of a study of response to subunit inactivated influenza vaccine. TCRdb analysed the RT-PCR reads with MiXCR anew, one entry per CDR3 protein. Of hundreds of thousands of distinct CDR3 sequences in the sample, under 20% were seen once. The sample consisted of PBMCs from blood, taken 5 to 6 days after vaccination. The receptors shown here come from a man in his fifties who received an inactivated influenza vaccine. The CDR3 runs from the conserved cysteine through the conserved F or W. A D gene is named only where the DNA matches it firmly. The size of a clone is reported for some rows only, either as once, few or many, or as a class for expanded clones.

TRBV7-2	TRBJ2-2	.	TRBD1	TGTGCCAGCAGCACGGCACCGGGACAGGCCCACGGGGAGCTGTTTTTT	CASSTAPGQAHGELFF
TRBV4-2	TRBJ2-3	.	.	TGTGCCAGCAGCCAAGACCCGGGGGCCTGGGATACGCAGTATTTT	CASSQDPGAWDTQYF
TRBV10-3	TRBJ2-3	.	TRBD1	TGTGCCATCAGTGAGACAAGCGGGACAGGGAGCAAGGATACGCAGTATTTT	CAISETSGTGSKDTQYF
TRBV20-1	TRBJ2-7	.	TRBD2	TGCAGTGCCGCGGGGGGCTACGAGCAGTACTTC	CSAAGGYEQYF
TRBV7-2	TRBJ2-5	.	TRBD2	TGTGCCAGCACCTTGTTGGGGGGGAAAGGAGAGACCCAGTACTTC	CASTLLGGKGETQYF
TRBV7-2	TRBJ2-5	few	.	TGTGCCAGCAGCTTAAGTCCATCGACCCAGTACTTC	CASSLSPSTQYF
TRBV6-4	TRBJ2-2	.	TRBD2	TGTGCCAGCAGTGAAGCGGGAGGGGCAGCCGGGGAGCTGTTTTTT	CASSEAGGAAGELFF
TRBV5-1	TRBJ2-7	.	.	TGCGCCAGCAGCGTGAATCCCCGTCAGGGTTCCTACGAGCAGTACTTC	CASSVNPRQGSYEQYF
TRBV12-3/TRBV12-4	TRBJ2-3	.	.	TGTGCCAGCAAGAGGGGAGGAGATACGCAGTATTTT	CASKRGGDTQYF
TRBV20-1	TRBJ2-1	.	.	TGCAGTGCTAGTGGCGGGTTAGCGGAGAAGGCGGCGTACAATGAGCAGTTCTTC	CSASGGLAEKAAYNEQFF
TRBV20-1	TRBJ2-1	.	.	TGCAGTGCTACCCGGGCTAGTCCCTATGAGCAGTTCTTC	CSATRASPYEQFF
TRBV12-3/TRBV12-4	TRBJ2-7	many	.	TGTGCCAGCAGCCCCACGTGGGGCTCGGGGATGCGCGAGCAGTACTTC	CASSPTWGSGMREQYF
TRBV5-1	TRBJ2-2	.	.	TGCGCCAGCAGCATACACAGGAACACCGGGGAGCTGTTTTTT	CASSIHRNTGELFF
TRBV9	TRBJ2-7	many	TRBD1	TGTGCCAGCAGCTCCCGGGACAGGGGGCTCGAGCAGTACTTC	CASSSRDRGLEQYF
TRBV20-1	TRBJ2-7	many	.	TGCAGTGCTAGTAGGTCAGGGCTCACTTACGAGCAGTACTTC	CSASRSGLTYEQYF
TRBV5-1	TRBJ2-1	.	TRBD2	TGCGCCAGCAGCGCGCAACCCGGACTAGGGTACAATGAGCAGTTCTTC	CASSAQPGLGYNEQFF
TRBV27	TRBJ2-7	many	.	TGTGCCAGCAGTTCGCTATTCTCCTACGAGCAGTACTTC	CASSSLFSYEQYF
TRBV20-1	TRBJ2-1	.	.	TGCAGTGCTGAGAAATCCGGCGGGGGCTTAGGCAATGAGCAGTTCTTC	CSAEKSGGGLGNEQFF
TRBV24-1	TRBJ2-5	few	.	TGTGCCACCAGTGGAAGCCATTTAGAGACCCAGTACTTC	CATSGSHLETQYF
TRBV2	TRBJ2-1	.	TRBD2	TGTGCCAGCAGGGGAGCGGGAACCTCCTACAATGAGCAGTTCTTC	CASRGAGTSYNEQFF
TRBV20-1	TRBJ1-1	many	.	TGCAGTGCTAGGGAGGGGTCGGATGGTGAAGCTTTCTTT	CSAREGSDGEAFF
TRBV6-5	TRBJ1-1	.	.	TGTGCCAGCAGTTACATTGGTGGGGCAACTGAAGCTTTCTTT	CASSYIGGATEAFF
TRBV4-2	TRBJ1-1	.	TRBD1	TGTGCCAGCAGCCAGGAACAGGGGACTAACACTGAAGCTTTCTTT	CASSQEQGTNTEAFF
TRBV7-2	TRBJ2-5	.	.	TGTGCCAGCAGCTTAGTCCCGCATTCAGAGACCCAGTACTTC	CASSLVPHSETQYF
TRBV5-5	TRBJ1-5	few	.	TGTGCCAGCAGCTCGGTAACGGGCGCCGATCAGCCCCAGCATTTT	CASSSVTGADQPQHF
TRBV6-6	TRBJ2-4	few	.	TGTGCCAGCAGTTACCCTGTCCAGTACTTC	CASSYPVQYF
TRBV10-2	TRBJ2-3	.	TRBD2	TGCGCCAGCAGCGTCGGGCGGGGGGGACCAGATACGCAGTATTTT	CASSVGRGGPDTQYF
TRBV29-1	TRBJ2-7	many	.	TGCAGCGTGGACCGCTACGAGCAGTACTTC	CSVDRYEQYF
TRBV12-3/TRBV12-4	TRBJ2-6	.	.	TGTGCCAGCAGTTTACCGCCCGGGACAGGGGCCAACGTCCTGACTTTC	CASSLPPGTGANVLTF
TRBV11-3	TRBJ2-3	many	.	TGTGCCAGCAGCGGGACCGGGGATACGCAGTATTTT	CASSGTGDTQYF
TRBV7-2	TRBJ2-1	few	TRBD2	TGTGCCAGCAGCCCACGTGCGGGAGCCTCCCGAGGGTTCTTC	CASSPRAGASRGFF
TRBV10-3	TRBJ2-5	few	TRBD1	TGTGCCATCAGTTTTGGGGACAGAGACCAAGAGACCCAGTACTTC	CAISFGDRDQETQYF
TRBV29-1	TRBJ2-1	.	TRBD1	TGCAGCGTTGAGACAGGGGGCGCGTGGGATGAGCAGTTCTTC	CSVETGGAWDEQFF
TRBV5-6	TRBJ2-1	few	TRBD1	TGTGCCAGTGACGGGGACAGAAGGTTCAATGAGCAGTTCTTC	CASDGDRRFNEQFF
TRBV5-1	TRBJ2-5	many	.	TGCGCCAGCAGCTTGTTTGGGGGCGCCCAAGAGACCCAGTACTTC	CASSLFGGAQETQYF
TRBV3-1	TRBJ2-1	.	.	TGTGCCAGCAGCCAAGGGGTTAGTTCCAGCAATGAGCAGTTCTTC	CASSQGVSSSNEQFF
TRBV20-1	TRBJ2-5	many	TRBD2	TGCAGTGCTAGAGAAACTAGCGGGGGGTGGAAGACCCAGTACTTC	CSARETSGGWKTQYF
TRBV10-3	TRBJ2-7	many	TRBD2	TGTGCCATCAGTGAGCCCGGAGCTAGCGGTTCCTACGAGCAGTACTTC	CAISEPGASGSYEQYF
TRBV4-2	TRBJ2-7	.	.	TGTGCCAGCAGCCAAGATATACGTGGTGGTGAGCAGTACTTC	CASSQDIRGGEQYF
TRBV4-3	TRBJ2-1	few	TRBD1	TGCGCCAGCAGCCATCGGACAGGGGGCTTTGAGCAGTTCTTC	CASSHRTGGFEQFF
TRBV12-3/TRBV12-4	TRBJ2-7	few	TRBD1	TGTGCCAGCAGTTTAAGGGACAGGGAGGCCGAGCAGTACTTC	CASSLRDREAEQYF
TRBV29-1	TRBJ2-3	few	TRBD2	TGCAGCGTTGAGTTAGCGGGGCGGGTTAGCACAGATACGCAGTATTTT	CSVELAGRVSTDTQYF
TRBV29-1	TRBJ1-4	.	.	TGCAGCGTTGAAGAGGGCCGGGCGGAAAAACTGTTTTTT	CSVEEGRAEKLFF
TRBV10-3	TRBJ2-7	few	.	TGTGCCATCAGGGGTGACGGGAACTACGAGCAGTACTTC	CAIRGDGNYEQYF
TRBV29-1	TRBJ2-2	few	TRBD1	TGCAGCGCTGGGACAGGGGGCGTCACCGGGGAGCTGTTTTTT	CSAGTGGVTGELFF
TRBV5-1	TRBJ2-6	few	TRBD2	TGCGCCAGCGGACTAGCGTCGGCTGGGGCCAACGTCCTGACTTTC	CASGLASAGANVLTF
TRBV9	TRBJ2-5	many	.	TGTGCCAGCAGCGTAGAGGCTCGCCTTGGCGAGACCCAGTACTTC	CASSVEARLGETQYF